This paragraph covers one T cell receptor (beta chain) sequence. The length of the CDR3 is 18 residues. Trimming cost V 6 bases and J 3 bases, with 24 bases left between them. CDR1 is SNHLY, CDR2 FYNNEI, per germline. PCR used 60 Vbeta primers and 13 Jbeta primers. The repertoire was sequenced with immunoSEQ multiplex PCR; TCRdb's copy has only in-frame clones and lacks some. The sample has 100,000 or so clones, roughly 80% seen once. This record comes from a study of cytomegalovirus exposure and HLA in healthy donors. Material for sequencing was PBMCs. This sequence originates from a man aged 40-49 years in good health and CMV-seronegative. J is TRBJ1-5 and V is TRBV2; D gene unclear. The CDR3 reads CASSVSSSNRGFNQPQHF. The DNA for the CDR3 is TGTGCCAGCAGCGTCTCGTCCTCAAACCGGGGTTTCAATCAGCCCCAGCATTTT.